The 13 T cell receptor beta chains in this list originate from one sample, sequenced in a study of neurological immune-mediated disorders (dated by TCRdb to between 2017 and 2020). To prepare the library, 5' RACE was applied. These reads were obtained on an Illumina HiSeq 2500. TCRdb passed the public sequencing reads through fastp at Q25 and MiXCR, retaining productive beta sequences. Rows are unified per CDR3 protein, each entry keeping the most common DNA and genes. In this sample the table shows about 71,000 distinct CDR3 sequences, 3% to 4% of which occur a single time. The ten largest clones represent 3% to 4% of the sample. Sequenced sample: PBMCs. The receptors were gathered from a man aged 35 to 55 with multiple sclerosis.

This clonotype has ten or more counts. The gene calls are TRBV5-1 and TRBJ2-7; 11 bases are a match to TRBD1. Germline trimming cut 4 bases from V and 5 bases from J; bases unmatched to any gene: 8. The CDR3 sequence is 15 residues long. Germline V gene data show CDR1 as SGHRS and CDR2 as YFSETQ. The CDR3: CASSPTGQGGHEQYF. The CDR3 region has the DNA TGCGCCAGCAGCCCGACGGGACAGGGGGGCCACGAGCAGTACTTC.

This clonotype was seen at least ten times. The chain has TRBV20-1 and TRBJ2-6; 7 bases are a match to TRBD1. The ends lost 1 base at V and 2 bases at J; junction bases unmatched: 8. From germline, CDR1 is DFQATT and CDR2 SNEGSKA (reference sequence). The CDR3 length is 17 residues. The CDR3 DNA reads as TGCAGTGCTAGAGGGGAAGGGGGCGTAGCTGGGGCCAACGTCCTGACTTTC. Translated, it gives CSARGEGGVAGANVLTF.

The sample holds many counts of this clonotype. The V call is TRBV7-6, the J call TRBJ2-7; D unclear. From germline, CDR1 is SGHVS and CDR2 FNYEAQ. CDR3 size: 14 residues. V was pared by 1 base and J by 0 bases, with 7 bases between. CDR3 DNA: TGTGCCAGCAGCTTAGGTGGGGACTCCTACGAGCAGTACTTC. It yields the protein CASSLGGDSYEQYF.

This clonotype was counted many times. This chain connects TRBV6-5 to TRBJ1-1; 10 bases map to TRBD1. The V gene end was trimmed by 7 bases and the J gene end by 4 bases; junction bases not matched to a gene: 6. Germline V gene lookup returns CDR1 MNHEY and CDR2 SVGAGI. This CDR3 has 14 amino acids. The CDR3 reads CASTPGQGFTEAFF. The CDR3 DNA reads as TGTGCCAGCACCCCGGGACAGGGGTTCACTGAAGCTTTCTTT.

The table lists this clonotype with many counts. The chain joins TRBV5-1 to TRBJ1-1, with D perhaps TRBD1 (6 bases). Trimming shortened V by 4 bases and J by 6 bases, and 13 bases separated the two germline ends. Germline V gives CDR1 SGHRS, CDR2 YFSETQ. The CDR3 is 13 amino acids. This CDR3 reads CASSQQGTAEAFF. The CDR3 nucleotides read TGCGCCAGCAGCCAACAGGGTACGGCTGAAGCTTTCTTT.

This clonotype showed up just a few times. This chain connects TRBV7-9 to TRBJ1-2; TRBD1 might be the D (5 bases). CDR3 length: 12 amino acids. CDR1 SEHNR and CDR2 FQNEAQ come from the germline V gene (reference sequence). V was trimmed by 4 bases and J by 8 bases, leaving 11 bases between them. CDR3 region: CASSSRGSGYTF. CDR3 nucleotides: TGTGCCAGCAGCTCACGGGGGTCCGGCTACACCTTC.

This clonotype was detected ten times or more. V is TRBV7-9 and J is TRBJ2-1; 10 bases align to TRBD1. The CDR3 sequence is 15 residues long. Germline V gives CDR1 SEHNR, CDR2 FQNEAQ (reference sequence). V was pared by 8 bases and J by 9 bases, with 13 bases of the junction left unmatched. The CDR3 sequence is CASYAGTGVMGEQFF. Here the CDR3 DNA reads TGTGCCAGCTACGCCGGGACAGGGGTCATGGGTGAGCAGTTCTTC.

This clonotype came up many times. The chain employs TRBV20-1 and TRBJ1-5; 7 nucleotides align to TRBD1. Germline CDR1 reads DFQATT; CDR2 reads SNEGSKA (reference sequence). V shed 3 bases, J shed 4 bases, and the junction held 9 bases outside the gene matches. The CDR3 covers 15 residues. CDR3 bases: TGCAGTGCTAGCCGCGGACAGGCCTTGAATCAGCCCCAGCATTTT. Translating it yields CSASRGQALNQPQHF.

This clonotype was observed at least ten times. The J gene is TRBJ2-5, the V gene TRBV6-4; TRBD1 is a possible D gene (5 bases). Trimming took 7 bases from V and 5 from J, leaving 11 bases between them. This CDR3 has 12 amino acids. Germline-derived CDR1 and CDR2 are MRHNA and SNTAGT. The CDR3 bases are TGTGCCAGCACCGGACACCGGGAGACCCAGTACTTC. Its translation is CASTGHRETQYF.

This clonotype was recorded many times. The chain joins TRBV20-1 to TRBJ2-7; TRBD1 matches at 7 bases. CDR3 length: 13 amino acids. The germline V gene has CDR1 DFQATT and CDR2 SNEGSKA (reference sequence). The V gene end was trimmed by 6 bases and the J gene end by 3 bases; junction bases not matched to a gene: 8. The CDR3 loop reads CSARGQGVYEQYF. The DNA for the CDR3 is TGCAGTGCAAGGGGGCAGGGGGTCTACGAGCAGTACTTC.

The table lists this clonotype with many counts. The chain couples TRBV5-1 to TRBJ2-1; 10 nucleotides agree with TRBD2. V shed 2 bases, J shed 11 bases, and the junction held 13 bases outside the gene matches. The CDR3 length is 16 residues. CDR1 SGHRS and CDR2 YFSETQ come from the germline V gene. The CDR3 sequence: CASSFGPSGSGVQQFF. Written as DNA, the CDR3 is TGCGCCAGCAGCTTTGGTCCTAGCGGGAGCGGGGTACAGCAGTTCTTC.

The table lists this clonotype with many counts. The chain uses TRBV5-5 and TRBJ1-1; D is unresolved. This CDR3 has 15 residues. CDR1 SGHKS and CDR2 YYEKEE come from the germline V gene (reference sequence). V dropped 3 bases and J dropped 0 bases, with 12 bases sitting between them. The CDR3: CASSSHAAMNTEAFF. The DNA for the CDR3 is TGTGCCAGCAGCTCCCACGCGGCTATGAACACTGAAGCTTTCTTT. Based on the CDR3 plus reference TRBV5-5 and TRBJ1-1, the full variable domain is DAGVTQSPTHLIKTRGQQVTLRCSPISGHKSVSWYQQVLGQGPQFIFQYYEKEERGRGNFPDRFSARQFPNYSSELNVNALLLGDSALYLCASSSHAAMNTEAFFGQGTRLTVV.

There are a few counts of this clonotype. A much bigger clone sits one base away, suggesting this may be a read error. The chain is built from TRBV10-3 and TRBJ1-2; D unclear. The germline gives CDR1 ENHRY, CDR2 SYGVKD. CDR3 length: 14 residues. Trimming removed 6 bases at V and 0 bases at J, with 11 bases between. The CDR3 nucleotides are TGTGCCATCAGGCACGGCTGGACTAACTATGGCTACACCTTC. This codes for CAIRHGWTNYGYTF.